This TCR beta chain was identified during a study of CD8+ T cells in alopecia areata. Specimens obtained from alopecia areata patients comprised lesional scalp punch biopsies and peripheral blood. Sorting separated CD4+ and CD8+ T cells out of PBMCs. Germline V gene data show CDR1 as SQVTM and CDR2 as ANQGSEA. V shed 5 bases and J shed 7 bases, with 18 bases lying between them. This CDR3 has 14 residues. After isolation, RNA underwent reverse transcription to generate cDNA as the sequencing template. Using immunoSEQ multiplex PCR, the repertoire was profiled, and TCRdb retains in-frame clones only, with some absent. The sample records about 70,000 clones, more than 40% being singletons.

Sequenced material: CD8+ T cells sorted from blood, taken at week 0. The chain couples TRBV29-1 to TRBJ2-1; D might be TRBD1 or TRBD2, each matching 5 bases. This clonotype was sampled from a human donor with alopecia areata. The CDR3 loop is CSVNLRDRTNEQFF. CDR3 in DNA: TGCAGCGTTAACCTGAGGGACCGAACTAATGAGCAGTTCTTC.